This is a list of T cell receptor beta chains from one sample in a study of neurological immune-mediated disorders. TCRdb analysed the 5' RACE reads with MiXCR anew, one entry per CDR3 protein. The sample holds 85,000 to 100,000 distinct CDR3 sequences, 3.5% seen once. Sequencing was carried out using PBMCs. These receptors were obtained from a woman between 18 and 29 years old with multiple sclerosis. The CDR3 runs from the conserved cysteine through the conserved F or W. Each record gives: D gene, J gene, clone size, V gene, CDR3 DNA, CDR3 protein. A D gene is named only where the DNA matches it firmly. Size is stated for part of the rows, as once, few or many counts, or as a class when the clone is expanded.

>.|TRBJ1-1|medium-sized|TRBV10-3
TGTGCCATCACTGGGACACTGAACACTGAAGCTTTCTTT
CAITGTLNTEAFF
>TRBD1|TRBJ2-1|many|TRBV20-1
TGCAGTGCCCCGTTTCCGGGACAGGGGGCCAACAATGAGCAGTTCTTC
CSAPFPGQGANNEQFF
>.|TRBJ2-1|few|TRBV11-2
TGTGCCAGCAGCTTCGCCAATGAGCAGTTCTTC
CASSFANEQFF
>TRBD1|TRBJ1-2|many|TRBV7-2
TGTGCCAGCAGTAACCCCGGGACAGGGGATGGCTACACCTTC
CASSNPGTGDGYTF
>.|TRBJ2-6|few|TRBV14
TGTGCCAGTAATCGGGGGTCCGCTGGGGCCAACGTCCTGACTTTC
CASNRGSAGANVLTF
>.|TRBJ2-3|many|TRBV15
TGTGCCACCAGCAGAGATAGGGAGAGCACAGATACGCAGTATTTT
CATSRDRESTDTQYF
>TRBD1|TRBJ1-2|many|TRBV10-3
TGTGCCATCAGTGATGGGGACAGGGGCGGCTACACCTTC
CAISDGDRGGYTF
>.|TRBJ1-2|many|TRBV25-1
TGTGCCAGCAGTGCGGGGAATGGCTACACCTTC
CASSAGNGYTF
>TRBD2|TRBJ2-7|many|TRBV6-2/TRBV6-3
TGTGCCAGCATTGGGGCTAGCGGGACGCCCTACGGCTACGAGCAGTACTTC
CASIGASGTPYGYEQYF
>TRBD2|TRBJ2-7|many|TRBV20-1
TGCAGTGCTAGACCCTCGTGGGGGACTAGTATCCACGAGCAGTACTTC
CSARPSWGTSIHEQYF
>.|TRBJ1-2|many|TRBV12-3/TRBV12-4
TGTGCCAGCCGTCCCCGGAACTATGGCTACACCTTC
CASRPRNYGYTF
>TRBD1|TRBJ1-5|few|TRBV19
TGTGCCAGTAGTATGGGACAGGGGGGACAGCCCCAGCATTTT
CASSMGQGGQPQHF
>.|TRBJ2-3|many|TRBV7-9
TGTGCCAGCAGCTTAGTCCGGACAACCGAGTCAGATACGCAGTATTTT
CASSLVRTTESDTQYF
>.|TRBJ1-4|many|TRBV11-2
TGTGCCAGCAGCTTAGCTCCCAAGGGGCTGGATGAAAAACTGTTTTTT
CASSLAPKGLDEKLFF
>TRBD1|TRBJ1-2|many|TRBV7-2
TGTGCCAGCAGCTTAGACAGGGGAGAGTACTATGGCTACACCTTC
CASSLDRGEYYGYTF
>.|TRBJ2-1|many|TRBV20-1
TGCAGTGCCGACGCCTTCAATGAGCAGTTCTTC
CSADAFNEQFF
>TRBD2|TRBJ2-1|many|TRBV7-2
TGTGCCAGCAGCCCCCGCCGGGGGGGCCGTGATGAGCAGTTCTTC
CASSPRRGGRDEQFF
>TRBD1|TRBJ2-6|many|TRBV20-1
TGCAGTGCGCTACAGGGGGCGACCCATTCTGGGGCCAACGTCCTGACTTTC
CSALQGATHSGANVLTF
>TRBD1|TRBJ1-5|few|TRBV5-1
TGCGCCAGCAGCCCCGGACAGGGCCATCAGCCCCAGCATTTT
CASSPGQGHQPQHF
>.|TRBJ1-1|many|TRBV5-4
TGTGCCAGCAGCTTGTTGTGGCAGAACACTGAAGCTTTCTTT
CASSLLWQNTEAFF
>.|TRBJ2-2|.|TRBV7-9
TGTGCCAGCAGCCCCCGGAACGAGGCCGGGGAGCTGTTTTTT
CASSPRNEAGELFF
>.|TRBJ2-7|many|TRBV20-1
TGCAGTGCTAGAGATGCCGGGATCCCCTTCTACGAGCAGTACTTC
CSARDAGIPFYEQYF
>.|TRBJ1-1|many|TRBV7-9
TGTGCCAGCAGCTCCCTACAGGGTAACACTGAAGCTTTCTTT
CASSSLQGNTEAFF
>TRBD1|TRBJ1-2|many|TRBV4-1
TGCGCCAGCAGCCAGGAGACAGGGGACCGGTATGGCTACACCTTC
CASSQETGDRYGYTF
>TRBD1|TRBJ1-4|.|TRBV5-1
TGCGCCAGCAGCCAGACAGGGTTCGGGGAAAAACTGTTTTTT
CASSQTGFGEKLFF
>TRBD1|TRBJ1-5|many|TRBV27
TGTGCCAGCAGTAAACAGGGGACCGGCAATCAGCCCCAGCATTTT
CASSKQGTGNQPQHF
>.|TRBJ2-7|.|TRBV13
TGTGCCAGCAGCTTGGAGAAGAGAACCTACGAGCAGTACTTC
CASSLEKRTYEQYF
>TRBD1|TRBJ1-1|many|TRBV5-1
TGCGCCAGCAGACGAGGGACAGGGGATACTGAAGCTTTCTTT
CASRRGTGDTEAFF
>TRBD2|TRBJ2-7|many|TRBV7-2
TGTGCCAGCAGCTTAGTAGCGGGAGGTTCCCACGAGCAGTACTTC
CASSLVAGGSHEQYF
>.|TRBJ2-3|many|TRBV4-1
TGCGCCAGCAGGGGACGCCCCGATACGCAGTATTTT
CASRGRPDTQYF
>.|TRBJ2-7|many|TRBV20-1
TGCAGTGCTAGAGATCGAGTAGCTGGGTCCAACGAGCAGTACTTC
CSARDRVAGSNEQYF
>TRBD2|TRBJ2-7|many|TRBV4-2
TGTGCCAGCAGCCTTGGGACTAGCGGGAATTACGAGCAGTACTTC
CASSLGTSGNYEQYF
>TRBD1|TRBJ1-5|many|TRBV12-3/TRBV12-4
TGTGCCAGCAGTTTTCGGTACAGGGGGCTATTAGGTCAGCCCCAGCATTTT
CASSFRYRGLLGQPQHF
>TRBD1|TRBJ1-6|many|TRBV20-1
TGCAGTGCCACAAAACAGGGGAACAATTCACCCCTCCACTTT
CSATKQGNNSPLHF
>.|TRBJ2-3|many|TRBV6-5
TGTGCCAGCAGTTACAGCTCACCCCAAAACACAGATACGCAGTATTTT
CASSYSSPQNTDTQYF
>.|TRBJ2-7|many|TRBV5-1
TGCGCCAGCAGCTTAACTCAGGTAGACGAGCAGTACTTC
CASSLTQVDEQYF
>.|TRBJ1-6|many|TRBV7-9
TGTGCCAGCAGCTCCGCCCAGGTCACTCGGTCACCCCTCCACTTT
CASSSAQVTRSPLHF
>TRBD1|TRBJ2-3|many|TRBV5-6
TGTGCCAGCAGCGACAACCTACGGACAGGGCAAGGGCCAGATACGCAGTATTTT
CASSDNLRTGQGPDTQYF
>.|TRBJ1-4|few|TRBV20-1
TGCAGTGCTAGAGTGTTTGAGTTGGATGAAAAACTGTTTTTT
CSARVFELDEKLFF
>.|TRBJ1-1|many|TRBV29-1
TGCAGCGTTGACCGGGGGCTCACTGAAGCTTTCTTT
CSVDRGLTEAFF
>TRBD1|TRBJ2-5|many|TRBV12-3/TRBV12-4
TGTGCCAGCAGCCCCGGGACAGGGGGGATCGAGACCCAGTACTTC
CASSPGTGGIETQYF
>.|TRBJ2-7|.|TRBV20-1
TGCAGTGCTACCCTATCTCGGGCTTACGAGCAGTACTTC
CSATLSRAYEQYF
>TRBD1|TRBJ1-2|many|TRBV20-1
TGCAGTGCATGGACAGGCCTTAGCTATGGCTACACCTTC
CSAWTGLSYGYTF
>.|TRBJ1-1|many|TRBV30
TGTGCCTGGAGTGTATCGGGGACGCCGAACACTGAAGCTTTCTTT
CAWSVSGTPNTEAFF
>.|TRBJ1-4|many|TRBV12-3/TRBV12-4
TGTGCCAGCAGTCACCAACAGGGTGTGGAGGAAAAACTGTTTTTT
CASSHQQGVEEKLFF
>TRBD2|TRBJ2-3|many|TRBV5-1
TGCGCCAGCAGCTCGGGGGGTTCGAGCACAGATACGCAGTATTTT
CASSSGGSSTDTQYF
>.|TRBJ1-6|many|TRBV18
TGTGCCAGCTCACCACCTGGGGTTTCACCCCTCCACTTT
CASSPPGVSPLHF
>.|TRBJ1-1|.|TRBV20-1
TGCAGTGCTAGAGCCGTGTACACTGAAGCTTTCTTT
CSARAVYTEAFF
>TRBD1|TRBJ2-7|many|TRBV20-1
TGCAGTGCTAGACATCCGGGACAGGGATCCTACGAGCAGTACTTC
CSARHPGQGSYEQYF
>.|TRBJ1-1|many|TRBV5-1
TGCGCCAGCAGCTCAGAGGGACAAAACACTGAAGCTTTCTTT
CASSSEGQNTEAFF
>.|TRBJ1-5|many|TRBV12-3/TRBV12-4
TGTGCCAGCAGTTTAGTACAGGGACCCCAGCATTTT
CASSLVQGPQHF
>TRBD1|TRBJ1-6|many|TRBV9
TGTGCCAGCAGCGTAGCAGGACAGGGGGCCAATTCACCCCTCCACTTT
CASSVAGQGANSPLHF